This record looks at one TCR beta chain sequence and its context. The data stem from a study of blood T cell repertoires in COVID-19. Authors' analysis steps: Amplification from reference gene primers served as the basis for estimated nucleated cell counts. The assay was immunoSEQ multiplex PCR, and TCRdb's table has in-frame clones only and misses some. Clonal size and the V and J genes are those of that table, whereas D and trimming came from the DNA. The sample holds about 360,000 clones; 83% are singletons and the top ten take around 3%. CDR1 is SEHNR and CDR2 is FQNEAQ in the germline V gene (reference sequence). V was shortened by 5 bases and J by 0 bases, with 11 bases between the two germline ends. CDR3 length equals 15 residues.

The sample comprised peripheral blood. J is TRBJ1-5 and V is TRBV7-9, with D tentatively TRBD1 (5 bases). The clonotype originates from a young man with active or convalescent COVID-19. For the CDR3, the DNA is TGTGCCAGCAGCCCCGGACATCTTAGCAATCAGCCCCAGCATTTT. As protein: CASSPGHLSNQPQHF.